This TCR beta chain was documented in a study of cytomegalovirus exposure and HLA in healthy donors. Overall study results and limits: Equally common other TCR beta chains were less clonally expanded than HLA-associated ones, a later analysis found.

This clone was detected once. The antigen remains undetermined. Trimming shortened V by 3 bases and J by 3 bases, and 21 bases separated the two germline ends. From germline, CDR1 is MNHNS and CDR2 SASEGT. The CDR3 loop spans 17 amino acids. These donors, healthy bone marrow donors, were studied. The PCR employed 60 Vbeta primers together with 13 Jbeta primers. This table comes from immunoSEQ multiplex PCR, and its TCRdb copy is limited to in-frame clones, with some not included. The data show about 150,000 clones, 64% seen once. The TCR comes from a woman aged 30 to 39 in good health and CMV-seropositive. Material for sequencing was PBMCs. The V and J genes are TRBV6-1 and TRBJ2-7; TRBD1 is a possible D gene (7 bases). The CDR3 region is CASSDWPGGDSIYEQYF. In nucleotides, the CDR3 is TGTGCCAGCAGTGATTGGCCGGGCGGGGACAGCATCTACGAGCAGTACTTC.